This T cell receptor beta chain was sequenced during a study of cytomegalovirus exposure and HLA in healthy donors. Findings of the study overall: Presence/absence analyses rested on an assumption that sequencing depth was roughly uniform across donors. Later on, a genetic analysis was performed. It linked a missense variant in DCLRE1C with V- and J-gene trimming of TCR beta. DRB1 showed the most TCR associations and HLA-C the fewest in a later analysis, as rates varied by HLA locus. In a later analysis, an Asian-associated ancestry cluster reportedly showed fewer N-insertions than the roughly 650-donor mean.

Unmatched junction bases numbered 15, after V lost 6 bases and J lost 9 bases. The CDR3 sequence is 16 residues long. CDR1 and CDR2 from the germline V gene are LNHDA and SQIVND (reference sequence). The PCR had 60 Vbeta and 13 Jbeta primers. The table came from immunoSEQ multiplex PCR; TCRdb's copy has only in-frame clones and leaves some out. The table has about 150,000 clones, roughly 80% seen once. Points on this clone: Its antigen is still unknown.

This clonotype was sampled from a man aged 18 to 29 in good health and CMV-seronegative. The sequencing input was PBMCs. The chain is built from TRBV19 and TRBJ2-1; 9 bases map to TRBD1. CDR3 in amino acids: CASRISFGTGSPEQFF. CDR3 DNA sequence: TGTGCCAGTAGGATATCTTTTGGGACAGGGTCCCCTGAGCAGTTCTTC.